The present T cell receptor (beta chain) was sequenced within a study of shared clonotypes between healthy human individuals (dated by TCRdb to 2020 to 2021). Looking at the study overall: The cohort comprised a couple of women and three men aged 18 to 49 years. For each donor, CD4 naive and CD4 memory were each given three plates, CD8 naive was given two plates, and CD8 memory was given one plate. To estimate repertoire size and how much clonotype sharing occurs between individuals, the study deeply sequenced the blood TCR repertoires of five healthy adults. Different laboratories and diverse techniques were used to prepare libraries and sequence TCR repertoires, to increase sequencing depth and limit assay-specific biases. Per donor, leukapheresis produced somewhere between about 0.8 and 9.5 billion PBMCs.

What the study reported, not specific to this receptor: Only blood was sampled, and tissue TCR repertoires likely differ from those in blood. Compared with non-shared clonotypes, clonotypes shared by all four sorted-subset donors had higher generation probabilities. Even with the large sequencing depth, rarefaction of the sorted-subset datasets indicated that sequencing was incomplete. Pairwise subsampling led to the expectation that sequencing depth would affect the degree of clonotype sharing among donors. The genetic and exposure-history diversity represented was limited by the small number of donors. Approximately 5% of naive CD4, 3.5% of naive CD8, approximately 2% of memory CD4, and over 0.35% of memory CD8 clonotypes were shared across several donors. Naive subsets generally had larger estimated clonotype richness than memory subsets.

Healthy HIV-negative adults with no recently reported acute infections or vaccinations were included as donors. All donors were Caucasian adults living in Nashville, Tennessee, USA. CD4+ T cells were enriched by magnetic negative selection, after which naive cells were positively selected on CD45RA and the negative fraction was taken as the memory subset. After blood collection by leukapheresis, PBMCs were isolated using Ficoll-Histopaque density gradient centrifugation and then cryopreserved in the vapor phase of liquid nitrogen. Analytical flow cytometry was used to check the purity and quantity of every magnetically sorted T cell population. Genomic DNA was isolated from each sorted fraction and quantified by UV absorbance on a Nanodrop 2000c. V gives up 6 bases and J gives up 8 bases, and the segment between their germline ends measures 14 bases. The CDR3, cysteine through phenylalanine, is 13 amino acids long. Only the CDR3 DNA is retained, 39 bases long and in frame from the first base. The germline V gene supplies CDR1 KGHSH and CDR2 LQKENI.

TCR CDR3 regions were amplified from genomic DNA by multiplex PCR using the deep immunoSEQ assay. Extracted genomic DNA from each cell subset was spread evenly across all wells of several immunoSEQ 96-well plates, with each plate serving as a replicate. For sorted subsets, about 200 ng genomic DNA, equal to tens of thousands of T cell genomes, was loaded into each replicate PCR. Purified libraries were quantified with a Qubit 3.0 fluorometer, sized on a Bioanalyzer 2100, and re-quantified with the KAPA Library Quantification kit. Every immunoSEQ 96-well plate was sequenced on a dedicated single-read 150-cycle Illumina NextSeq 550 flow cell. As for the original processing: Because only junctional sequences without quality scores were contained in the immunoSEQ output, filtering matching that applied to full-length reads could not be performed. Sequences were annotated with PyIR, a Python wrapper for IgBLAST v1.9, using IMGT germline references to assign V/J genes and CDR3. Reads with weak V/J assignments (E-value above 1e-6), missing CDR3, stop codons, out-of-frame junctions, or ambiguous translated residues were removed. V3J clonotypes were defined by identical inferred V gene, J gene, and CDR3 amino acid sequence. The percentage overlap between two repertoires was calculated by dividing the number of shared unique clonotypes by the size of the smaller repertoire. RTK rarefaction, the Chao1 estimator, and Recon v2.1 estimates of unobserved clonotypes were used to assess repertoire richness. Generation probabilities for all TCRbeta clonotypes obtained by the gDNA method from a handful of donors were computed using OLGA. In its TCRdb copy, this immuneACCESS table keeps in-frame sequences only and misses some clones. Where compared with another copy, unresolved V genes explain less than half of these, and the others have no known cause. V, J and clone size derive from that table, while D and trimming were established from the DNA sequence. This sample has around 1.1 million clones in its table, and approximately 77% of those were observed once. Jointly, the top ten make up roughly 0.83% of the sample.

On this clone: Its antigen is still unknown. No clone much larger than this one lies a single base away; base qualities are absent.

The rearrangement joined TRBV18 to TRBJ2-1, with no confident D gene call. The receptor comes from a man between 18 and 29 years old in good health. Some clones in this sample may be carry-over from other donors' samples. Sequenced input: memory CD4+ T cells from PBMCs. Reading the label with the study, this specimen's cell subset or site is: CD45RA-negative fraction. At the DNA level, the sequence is TGTGCCAGCTCGCTCCTGTCCCGGGATGAGCAGTTCTTC. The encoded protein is CASSLLSRDEQFF.